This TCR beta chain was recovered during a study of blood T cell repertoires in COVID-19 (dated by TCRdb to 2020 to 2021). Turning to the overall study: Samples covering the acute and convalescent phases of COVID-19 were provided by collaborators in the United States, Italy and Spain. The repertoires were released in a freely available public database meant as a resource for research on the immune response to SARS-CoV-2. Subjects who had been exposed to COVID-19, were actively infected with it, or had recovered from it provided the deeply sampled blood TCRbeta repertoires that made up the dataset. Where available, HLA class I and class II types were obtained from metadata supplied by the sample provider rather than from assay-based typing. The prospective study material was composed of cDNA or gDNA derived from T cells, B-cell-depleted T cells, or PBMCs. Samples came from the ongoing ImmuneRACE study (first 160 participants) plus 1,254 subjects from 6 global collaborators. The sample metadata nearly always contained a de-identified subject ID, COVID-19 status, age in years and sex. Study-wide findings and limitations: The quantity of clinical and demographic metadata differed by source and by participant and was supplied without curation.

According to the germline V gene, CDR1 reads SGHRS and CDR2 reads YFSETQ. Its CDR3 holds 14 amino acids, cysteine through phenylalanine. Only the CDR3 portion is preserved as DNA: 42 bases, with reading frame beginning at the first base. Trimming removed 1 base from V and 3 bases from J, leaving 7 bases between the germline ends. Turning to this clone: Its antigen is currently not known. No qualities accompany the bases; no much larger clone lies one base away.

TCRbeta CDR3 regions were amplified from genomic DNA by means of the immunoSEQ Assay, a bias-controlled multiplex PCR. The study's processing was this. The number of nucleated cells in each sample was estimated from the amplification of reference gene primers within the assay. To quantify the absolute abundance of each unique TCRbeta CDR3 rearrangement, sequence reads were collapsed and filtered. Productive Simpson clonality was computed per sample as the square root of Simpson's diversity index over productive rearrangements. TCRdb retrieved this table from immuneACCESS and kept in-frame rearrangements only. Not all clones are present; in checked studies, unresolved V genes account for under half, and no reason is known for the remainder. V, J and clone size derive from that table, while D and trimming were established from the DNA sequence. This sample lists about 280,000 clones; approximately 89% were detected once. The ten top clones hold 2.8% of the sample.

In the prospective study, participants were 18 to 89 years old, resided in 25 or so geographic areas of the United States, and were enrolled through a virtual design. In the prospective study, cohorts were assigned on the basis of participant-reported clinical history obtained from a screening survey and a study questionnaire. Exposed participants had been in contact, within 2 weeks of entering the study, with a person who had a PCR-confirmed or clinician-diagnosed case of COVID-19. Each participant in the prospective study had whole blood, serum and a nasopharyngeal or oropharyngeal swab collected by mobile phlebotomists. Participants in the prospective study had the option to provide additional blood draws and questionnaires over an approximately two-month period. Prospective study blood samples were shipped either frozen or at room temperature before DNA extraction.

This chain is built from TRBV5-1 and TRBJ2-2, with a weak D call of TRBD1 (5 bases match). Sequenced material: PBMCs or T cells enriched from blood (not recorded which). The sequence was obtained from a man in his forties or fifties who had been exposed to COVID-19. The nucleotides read TGCGCCAGCAGCTTGATAGGGGACACCGGGGAGCTGTTTTTT. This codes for CASSLIGDTGELFF.